These 11 T cell receptor beta chains share one sample of origin, sequenced in a study of tumor-infiltrating lymphocytes in primary liver carcinoma. The source of the blood RNA was unsorted whole blood, and germline DNA was extracted as well. Starting from 500 ng of total RNA, TCR beta cDNA was produced with a primer in the constant region. What produced the TCR beta libraries was three nested multiplex PCR rounds using slightly modified ARM-PCR. A C-beta reverse primer and TRBV1-TRBV30 forward primers served in each of the first two PCR rounds, at approximately 10 cycles apiece. MiXCR, applied by TCRdb to the multiplex PCR reads, yields one record per CDR3 protein. Of approximately 330,000 distinct CDR3 sequences in the sample, less than 70% were seen once. The sequenced sample was peripheral blood. The receptors derive from a middle-aged man with primary liver carcinoma and hepatitis B virus infection.

In regard to this clonotype: Its ends do not fully match the called genes, so a read error is possible. The V gene is TRBV14, the J gene TRBJ2-4; TRBD2 agrees at 8 bases. This CDR3 is 18 amino acids long. The germline V gene encodes CDR1 SGHDN and CDR2 FVKESK. CDR3 sequence (DNA): TGTGCCAGCAGCCAGACCGGGACTAGACGCCTGACCAAAGACATTCAGTACTTC. Translated, it gives CASSQTGTRRLTKDIQYF.

Notes on this clonotype: This may be a read error, as it is one base from a much larger clone. A read error is likely, as this CDR3 ends without the conserved phenylalanine or tryptophan. V and J are TRBV10-3 and TRBJ2-3; 11 bases align to TRBD1. The V gene end was trimmed by 2 bases and the J gene end by 3 bases; junction bases not matched to a gene: 4. Germline V lookup: CDR1 ENHRY, CDR2 SYGVKD. CDR3 size: 16 residues. The CDR3 bases are TGTGCCATCAGTGAGGCGGACAGGGGGCAGACAGATACGCAGTATTTG. This codes for CAISEADRGQTDTQYL.

The chain combines TRBV7-3 with TRBJ2-1, with 7 positions matching TRBD2. The DNA end favors TRBJ2-7, so the J call may be wrong. The CDR3 contains 15 residues. The germline V gene encodes CDR1 SGHTA and CDR2 FQGTGA. This CDR3 is CASSPQTSRYNEQYF. In DNA form, the CDR3 reads TGTGCCAGCAGCCCCCAGACTAGCAGATACAATGAGCAGTACTTC.

For this clonotype: The CDR3 end shows no conserved phenylalanine or tryptophan, and so a read error is likely. The rearrangement uses TRBV5-1 and TRBJ2-1; 13 bases are a match to TRBD2. Trimming cost V 3 bases and J 9 bases; bases outside gene matches: 15. The germline V gene encodes CDR1 SGHRS and CDR2 YFSETQ. CDR3 length: 18 amino acids. CDR3 nucleotides: TGCGCCAGCAGCTCTACCGGACTAGCGGGAGCGGTGAACAGTGAGCAGTTCCTC. The encoded protein is CASSSTGLAGAVNSEQFL.

With regard to this clonotype: A read error may produce the germline difference seen at one junction end. Here the CDR3 reads CAIKDGNSPLHF. CDR3 nucleotides: TGTGCCATCAAGGACGGAAATTCACCACTCCACTTT. The V gene is TRBV10-3, the J gene TRBJ1-6; no clear D gene. The CDR3 length is 12 residues. Germline lookup yields CDR1 ENHRY and CDR2 SYGVKD.

A few counts support this clonotype. A read error may explain this, as a much larger clone is one base away. The chain has TRBV29-1 and TRBJ1-2, with 9 bases identical to TRBD1. CDR3 length: 12 residues. Germline loops: CDR1 SQVTM, CDR2 ANQGSEA. Trimming at V came to 7 bases and at J to 9 bases, leaving 9 bases not matched to a gene. DNA for the CDR3: TGCAGCGCCGTGGGGACAGGGTATCGCTACACCTTC. As protein: CSAVGTGYRYTF. The entire variable domain, with the rest obtained from reference TRBV29-1 and TRBJ1-2, is as follows: SAVISQKPSRDICQRGTSLTIQCQVDSQVTMMFWYRQQPGQSLTLIATANQGSEATYESGFVIDKFPISRPNLTFSTLTVSNMSPEDSSIYLCSAVGTGYRYTFGSGTRLTVV.

This clonotype was observed many times. This rearrangement joins TRBV12-3 or TRBV12-4 to TRBJ2-3; a possible D gene is TRBD1 (6 bases). The germline V and J ends were trimmed by 10 bases and 0 bases, with 17 bases remaining between them. The CDR3 length is 15 residues. The CDR3 loop is CATARSTGSTDTQYF. CDR3 nucleotides: TGTGCCACCGCGAGATCGACAGGTAGCACAGATACGCAGTATTTT.

Points on this clonotype: This may arise from a read error, as a much more abundant clone is one base away. V is TRBV4-3 and J is TRBJ2-1, with 11 bases that match TRBD1. The germline CDR1 and CDR2 sequences are LGHNA and YSLEER. The J segment lost 8 bases and the V segment lost 7 bases, leaving 7 bases of the junction unmatched. CDR3 length equals 14 residues. CDR3 nucleotides: TGCGCCAGCAACTCTCGGACAGGGGGCCATGAGCAGTTCTTC. This codes for CASNSRTGGHEQFF.

In its sample, this clonotype was seen a few times. The chain uses TRBV6-1 and TRBJ2-2; 8 positions match TRBD2. The CDR3 length is 14 residues. Losses at the gene ends were 10 bases for V and 1 base for J; bases not matched to a gene: 5. Per the germline V gene, CDR1 is MNHNS and CDR2 is SASEGT. CDR3 bases: TGTGCCACCCTAGCGGGTGTGAACACCGGGGAGCTGTTTTTT. Amino acids: CATLAGVNTGELFF.

Points on this clonotype: Relative to the germline gene, one junction end is altered; a read error may explain this. The V call is TRBV6-6, the J call TRBJ2-7; 11 bases are a match to TRBD2. Germline V gives CDR1 MNHNY, CDR2 SVGAGI (reference sequence). The CDR3 runs 16 residues. The CDR3: CAGSYIGTSGSYEQYF. CDR3 nucleotides: TGTGCCGGCAGTTACATCGGGACTAGCGGCTCCTACGAGCAGTACTTC.

The V gene is TRBV6-1, the J gene TRBJ1-5; D unclear. In germline, CDR1 is MNHNS, CDR2 SASEGT. The V end was cut by 6 bases, the J end by 9 bases, with 9 bases between. The CDR3 totals 11 residues. The CDR3 nucleotides read TGTGCCAGCAGGGAGGATGGGCCCCAGCATTTT. Protein product: CASREDGPQHF.